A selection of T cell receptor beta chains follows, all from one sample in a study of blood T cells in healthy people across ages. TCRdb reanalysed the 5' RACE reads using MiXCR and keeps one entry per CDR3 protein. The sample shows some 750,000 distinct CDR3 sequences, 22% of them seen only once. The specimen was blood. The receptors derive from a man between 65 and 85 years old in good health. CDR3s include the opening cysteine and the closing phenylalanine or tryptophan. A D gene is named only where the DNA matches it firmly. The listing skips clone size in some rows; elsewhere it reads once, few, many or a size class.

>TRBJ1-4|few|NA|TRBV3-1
CASSQDTTNEKLFF
TGTGCCAGCAGCCAAGATACAACTAATGAAAAACTGTTTTTT
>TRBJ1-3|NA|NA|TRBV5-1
CASSLEGVQSSGNTIYF
TGCGCCAGCAGCTTGGAGGGCGTCCAGAGCTCTGGAAACACCATATATTTT
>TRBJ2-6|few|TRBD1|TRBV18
CASSPQDRVFTGANVLTF
TGTGCCAGCTCACCACAAGACAGGGTCTTTACTGGGGCCAACGTCCTGACTTTC
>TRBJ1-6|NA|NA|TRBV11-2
CASSLGPGVLHF
TGTGCCAGCAGCTTAGGACCTGGAGTCCTCCACTTT
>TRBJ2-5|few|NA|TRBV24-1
CATSDYRETQYF
TGTGCCACCAGCGACTACAGAGAGACCCAGTACTTC
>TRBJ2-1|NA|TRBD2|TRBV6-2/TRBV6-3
CAGSPLTSGSGYNEQFF
TGTGCCGGCAGTCCTCTGACTAGCGGTTCAGGGTACAATGAGCAGTTCTTC
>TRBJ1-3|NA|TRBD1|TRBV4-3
CASSQDWEGAYGNTIYF
TGCGCCAGCAGCCAAGATTGGGAGGGGGCATACGGAAACACCATATATTTT
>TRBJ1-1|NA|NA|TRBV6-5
CASTPTGIMNTEAFF
TGTGCCAGCACCCCGACAGGTATTATGAACACTGAAGCTTTCTTT
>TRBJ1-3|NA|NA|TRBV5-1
CASSLGPGVDTIYF
TGCGCCAGCAGCTTGGGACCCGGAGTGGACACCATATATTTT
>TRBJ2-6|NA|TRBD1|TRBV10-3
CAISSDREASGANVLTF
TGTGCCATCAGTTCGGACAGGGAGGCTTCTGGGGCCAACGTCCTGACTTTC
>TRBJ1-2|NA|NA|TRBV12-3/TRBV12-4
CASTRTDGQGYTF
TGTGCCAGCACCCGAACCGATGGTCAGGGCTACACCTTC
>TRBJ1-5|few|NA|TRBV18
CASSPNEDQPQHF
TGTGCCAGCTCACCAAATGAGGATCAGCCCCAGCATTTT
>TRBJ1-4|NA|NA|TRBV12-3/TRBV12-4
CASSLSSLEWGKLFF
TGTGCCAGCAGTTTATCGAGCCTCGAATGGGGAAAACTGTTTTTT
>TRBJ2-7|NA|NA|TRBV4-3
CASSQGAGSGYEQYF
TGCGCCAGCAGCCAAGGGGCTGGGTCGGGTTACGAGCAGTACTTC
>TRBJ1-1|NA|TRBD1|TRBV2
CASSEALRQGQAFF
TGTGCCAGCAGTGAAGCGCTTCGACAGGGTCAAGCTTTCTTT
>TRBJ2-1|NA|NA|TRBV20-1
CSAERSYNEQFF
TGCAGTGCGGAGAGGTCCTACAATGAGCAGTTCTTC
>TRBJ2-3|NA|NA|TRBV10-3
CAISGDRGQGTQYF
TGTGCCATCAGCGGGGACCGTGGGCAAGGTACGCAGTATTTT
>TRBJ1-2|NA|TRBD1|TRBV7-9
CASSPGQGGPNYGYTF
TGTGCCAGCAGTCCCGGACAGGGGGGCCCTAACTATGGCTACACCTTC
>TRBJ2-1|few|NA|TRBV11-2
CASSLVRHNEQFF
TGTGCCAGCAGCTTAGTCAGGCACAATGAGCAGTTCTTC
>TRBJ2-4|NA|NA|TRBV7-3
CASSNQTDPKNIQYF
TGTGCCAGCAGCAATCAGACGGACCCCAAAAACATTCAGTACTTC
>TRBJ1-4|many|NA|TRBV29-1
CSVGARGNEKLFF
TGCAGCGTGGGGGCCAGAGGAAACGAAAAACTGTTTTTT
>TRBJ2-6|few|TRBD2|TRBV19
CASVPGGAGANVLTF
TGTGCCAGTGTCCCTGGGGGGGCTGGGGCCAACGTCCTGACTTTC
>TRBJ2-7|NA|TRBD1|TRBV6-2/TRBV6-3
CASSKDRIYEQYF
TGTGCCAGCAGTAAGGACAGGATCTACGAGCAGTACTTC
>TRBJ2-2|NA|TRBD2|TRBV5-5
CASSDKTSGPRELFF
TGTGCCAGCAGCGATAAGACTAGCGGACCCCGGGAGCTGTTTTTT
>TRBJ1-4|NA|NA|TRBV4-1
CASSQGERKLFF
TGCGCCAGCAGCCAAGGGGAGAGAAAACTGTTTTTT
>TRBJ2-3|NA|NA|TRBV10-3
CAISDSTLNTDTQYF
TGTGCCATCAGTGATTCGACACTCAACACAGATACGCAGTATTTT
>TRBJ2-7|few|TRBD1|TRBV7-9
CASSLEERQGLYEQYF
TGTGCCAGCAGCTTAGAGGAGAGACAGGGCCTATACGAGCAGTACTTC
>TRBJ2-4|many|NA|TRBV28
CASSLGGGKNIQYF
TGTGCCAGCAGTCTGGGAGGGGGCAAAAACATTCAGTACTTC
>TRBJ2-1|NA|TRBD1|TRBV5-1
CASSLSGQGLYNEQFF
TGCGCCAGCAGCTTATCGGGACAGGGGCTATACAATGAGCAGTTCTTC
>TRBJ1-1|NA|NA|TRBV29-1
CSVGGISFDTEAFF
TGCAGCGTTGGAGGGATTTCTTTCGACACTGAAGCTTTCTTT
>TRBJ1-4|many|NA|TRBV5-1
CASSLDGGGPEKLFF
TGCGCCAGCAGCTTGGATGGAGGCGGGCCCGAAAAACTGTTTTTT
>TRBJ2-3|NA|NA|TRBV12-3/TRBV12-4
CASTVGADVQYF
TGTGCCAGCACCGTGGGTGCAGATGTGCAGTATTTT
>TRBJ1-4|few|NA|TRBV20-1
CSVIPGANEKLFF
TGCAGCGTTATCCCAGGGGCTAATGAAAAACTGTTTTTT
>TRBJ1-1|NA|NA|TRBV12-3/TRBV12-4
CASRQTGDSTEAFF
TGTGCCAGCAGACAGACAGGCGATTCCACTGAAGCTTTCTTT
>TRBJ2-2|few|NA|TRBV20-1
CSARDPSGRPGELFF
TGCAGTGCTAGAGACCCGTCAGGGCGGCCCGGGGAGCTGTTTTTT
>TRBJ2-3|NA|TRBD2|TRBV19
CASSYSGSGNTQYF
TGTGCCAGTAGTTATAGCGGGAGTGGGAATACGCAGTATTTT
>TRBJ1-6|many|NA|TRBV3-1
CASSQRSGGNSPLHF
TGTGCCAGCAGCCAAAGGAGTGGAGGGAATTCACCCCTCCACTTT
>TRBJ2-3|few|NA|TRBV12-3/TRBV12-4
CASPPTHSTDTQYF
TGTGCCAGCCCCCCGACCCATAGCACAGATACGCAGTATTTT
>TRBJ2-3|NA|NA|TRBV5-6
CASSPDGTADTQYF
TGTGCCAGCAGCCCGGACGGAACGGCAGATACGCAGTATTTT
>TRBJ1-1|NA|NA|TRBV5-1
CASSLEGFFTEAFF
TGCGCCAGCAGCTTGGAAGGATTCTTTACTGAAGCTTTCTTT
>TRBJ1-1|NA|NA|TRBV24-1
CATSTSQGGTEAFF
TGTGCCACCAGTACCAGCCAAGGGGGGACTGAAGCTTTCTTT
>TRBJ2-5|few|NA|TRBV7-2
CASSLYNERFF
TGTGCCAGCAGCCTCTACAATGAGCGGTTCTTC
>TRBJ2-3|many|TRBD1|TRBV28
CASSRGQGTDTQYF
TGTGCCAGCAGCCGAGGACAGGGAACAGATACGCAGTATTTT
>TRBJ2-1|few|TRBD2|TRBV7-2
CASSLAQASGRDNEQFF
TGTGCCAGCAGCTTAGCGCAGGCTAGCGGGAGGGACAATGAGCAGTTCTTC
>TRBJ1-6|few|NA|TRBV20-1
CSARTAGGTNSPLHF
TGCAGTGCTAGGACCGCCGGAGGGACCAATTCACCCCTCCACTTT
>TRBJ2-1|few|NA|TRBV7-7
CASSPGSGYNEQFF
TGTGCCAGCAGCCCAGGGAGCGGATACAATGAGCAGTTCTTC
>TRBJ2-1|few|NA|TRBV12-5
CASGFPSGNEQFF
TGTGCTAGTGGTTTCCCCAGTGGCAATGAGCAGTTCTTC
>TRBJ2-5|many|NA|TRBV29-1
CSVQKQETQYF
TGCAGCGTTCAAAAACAAGAGACCCAGTACTTC
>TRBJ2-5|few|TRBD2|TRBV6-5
CASNTSADRETQYF
TGTGCCAGCAATACTAGCGCCGACCGGGAGACCCAGTACTTC
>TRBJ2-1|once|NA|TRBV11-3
CASSLGDWDEQFF
TGTGCCAGCAGCTTAGGGGACTGGGATGAGCAGTTCTTC